One sample yielded the 20 T cell receptor beta chains listed below, sequenced in a study of blood T cell repertoires in COVID-19. Some clones are missing from TCRdb's copy, which holds only in-frame ones; the method was immunoSEQ multiplex PCR. The data show some 190,000 clones, 80% to 85% seen once. Sequences were obtained from peripheral blood. The receptors shown here come from a human donor in a cohort sampled during active COVID-19.

The count of this clone is one. CDR3 DNA: TGCAGCGTTGGGCGGCTCACTGAAGCTTTCTTT. This codes for CSVGRLTEAFF. The chain uses TRBV29-1 and TRBJ1-1; D gene ambiguous. Trimming took off 4 bases at V and 4 bases at J, with 7 bases between the two ends. Germline V gene lookup returns CDR1 SQVTM and CDR2 ANQGSEA. This CDR3 has 11 amino acids.

This chain uses TRBV6-5 with TRBJ2-3; D might be TRBD2 (5 bases). This CDR3 contains 14 residues. Looked up from germline, CDR1 is MNHEY and CDR2 is SVGAGI. V lost 4 bases to trimming and J lost 1 base, with 9 bases between them. The CDR3 sequence: CASSWVGGTDTQYF. CDR3 DNA sequence: TGTGCCAGCAGTTGGGTCGGGGGCACAGATACGCAGTATTTT.

V usage is TRBV30 and J usage is TRBJ2-1; TRBD1 agrees at 7 bases. The ends lost 5 bases at V and 0 bases at J; junction bases unmatched: 4. This CDR3 is 14 amino acids long. Germline V gene lookup returns CDR1 GTSNPN and CDR2 SVGIG (reference sequence). The CDR3: CAWHRGTSYNEQFF. The CDR3, as DNA: TGTGCCTGGCACAGGGGTACCTCCTACAATGAGCAGTTCTTC. Supplemented by reference TRBV30 and TRBJ2-1, the full variable domain reads SQTIHQWPATLVQPVGSPLSLECTVEGTSNPNLYWYRQAAGRGLQLLFYSVGIGQISSEVPQNLSASRPQDRQFILSSKKLLLSDSGFYLCAWHRGTSYNEQFFGPGTRLTVL.

V and J are TRBV29-1 and TRBJ1-2; 8 nucleotides align to TRBD1. The CDR3 contains 13 residues. V lost 6 bases and J lost 5; bases outside the gene matches: 8. In germline, CDR1 is SQVTM, CDR2 ANQGSEA. In DNA, the CDR3 is TGCAGCGTACCCACAGGGGGAATTTATGGCTACACCTTC. Its translation is CSVPTGGIYGYTF.

This CDR3 is CASSFPGTGVETQYF. The CDR3 bases are TGTGCCAGCAGCTTTCCCGGGACAGGGGTAGAGACCCAGTACTTC. V gene TRBV7-9 combines with J gene TRBJ2-5, with TRBD1 matching 10 bases. The CDR3 is 15 residues long. Trimming removed 3 bases from V and 4 bases from J; junction bases left unmatched: 5. Germline lookup yields CDR1 SEHNR and CDR2 FQNEAQ (reference sequence).

This clone has a handful of counts. CDR3 sequence (DNA): TGTGCCAGCAGCTTAGATGTCCAGCGCGAGCAGTTCTTC. Translating it yields CASSLDVQREQFF. The rearrangement uses TRBV11-2 and TRBJ2-1; D not resolved. The V end lost 0 bases, the J end lost 10 bases, and 10 bases lay between the germline ends. This CDR3 comprises 13 residues. CDR1 is SGHAT and CDR2 is FQNNGV in the germline V gene.

The chain uses TRBV6-4 and TRBJ2-7, with TRBD1 matching 8 bases. The trim removed 0 bases at V and 0 bases at J, leaving 7 bases unmatched. Germline V gene sequence: CDR1 MRHNA, CDR2 SNTAGT. The CDR3 consists of 17 residues. The CDR3 region has the DNA TGTGCCAGCAGTGACTCCAGACAGGGGACCTGCTCCTACGAGCAGTACTTC. Its protein product is CASSDSRQGTCSYEQYF.

The J gene is TRBJ2-7, the V gene TRBV21-1; TRBD1, the table's D call, was not compared with the DNA. TRBV21-1 is deemed a pseudogene. This CDR3 contains 16 residues. The chain's CDR3 is CASSKWTGTGLYEQYV. The CDR3, as DNA: TGTGCCAGCAGCAAATGGACCGGGACAGGGCTCTACGAGCAGTACGTC.

The chain is built from TRBV28 and TRBJ1-1, with 8 bases identical to TRBD1. This CDR3 has 15 amino acids. V gave up 5 bases and J gave up 7 bases; unmatched junction bases: 12. Germline CDR1 and CDR2: MDHEN and SYDVKM. CDR3 loop: CASSLTQGARVEAFF. The CDR3 DNA reads as TGTGCCAGCAGTCTTACTCAGGGGGCTCGTGTTGAAGCTTTCTTT.

This clone was counted a few times. This chain uses TRBV18 with TRBJ1-1; 11 bases line up with TRBD1. The ends lost 6 bases at V and 2 bases at J; junction bases unmatched: 5. The germline V gene has CDR1 KGHSH and CDR2 LQKENI. This CDR3 is built from 15 residues. In DNA, the CDR3 is TGTGCCAGCTCCTGGACAGGGGGCTTAAACACTGAAGCTTTCTTT. This codes for CASSWTGGLNTEAFF.

The rearrangement links TRBV30 to TRBJ2-1; 10 nucleotides match TRBD2. Germline CDR1 reads GTSNPN; CDR2 reads SVGIG (reference sequence). The CDR3 totals 14 residues. The junction had 9 bases not matched to a gene; V was cut back by 5 bases and J by 8 bases. The CDR3 is CAWATGTSVDEQFF. As DNA, the CDR3 is TGTGCCTGGGCAACCGGGACTAGCGTCGATGAGCAGTTCTTC.

This clone appeared once. V gene TRBV27 combines with J gene TRBJ1-2; a possible D gene is TRBD1 (6 bases). Trimming stripped 6 bases from V and 0 bases from J, with 11 bases between. The germline gives CDR1 MNHEY, CDR2 SMNVEV (reference sequence). CDR3 length: 14 residues. In DNA form, the CDR3 reads TGTGCCAGCAGAAGGGGGGGAGCTAACTATGGCTACACCTTC. Protein: CASRRGGANYGYTF.

V gene TRBV19 combines with J gene TRBJ1-2; D call uncertain. There are 16 residues in the CDR3. From germline, CDR1 is LNHDA and CDR2 SQIVND (reference sequence). Trimming took off 1 base at V and 1 base at J, with 13 bases between the two ends. CDR3 region: CASSIARAADNYGYTF. The CDR3 DNA sequence: TGTGCCAGTAGTATAGCGAGGGCAGCCGATAACTATGGCTACACCTTC. The full variable domain, in which reference TRBV19 and TRBJ1-2 provide the parts outside the CDR3, is DGGITQSPKYLFRKEGQNVTLSCEQNLNHDAMYWYRQDPGQGLRLIYYSQIVNDFQKGDIAEGYSVSREKKESFPLTVTSAQKNPTAFYLCASSIARAADNYGYTFGSGTRLTVV.

This clone has a count of ten or more. This chain links TRBV19 with TRBJ2-1, with TRBD2 identical over 13 bases. The length of the CDR3 is 16 residues. Germline loops: CDR1 LNHDA, CDR2 SQIVND (reference sequence). The V segment lost 9 bases and the J segment 5 bases; nucleotides outside the gene matches: 10. The CDR3 here is CASLKSGTSGDNEQFF. CDR3 bases: TGTGCCAGCCTGAAATCCGGGACTAGCGGGGACAATGAGCAGTTCTTC.

This clone was seen a few times. Other DNA variants within this sample encode the same CDR3. The rearrangement links TRBV3-1 (or the pseudogene TRBV3-2) to TRBJ1-5; TRBD1 aligns across 9 bases. CDR3 length: 16 amino acids. The ends lost 1 base at V and 3 bases at J; junction bases unmatched: 4. Germline V gene lookup returns CDR1 LGHDT and CDR2 YNNKEL (reference sequence). The CDR3 sequence: CASSQAGTGNNQPQHF. Written as DNA, the CDR3 is TGTGCCAGCAGCCAAGCCGGGACAGGGAACAATCAGCCCCAGCATTTT.

V gene TRBV11-2 combines with J gene TRBJ2-3; 9 positions match TRBD2. The CDR3 covers 17 residues. Trimming at V came to 7 bases and at J to 5 bases, leaving 16 bases not matched to a gene. Germline loops: CDR1 SGHAT, CDR2 FQNNGV. The chain's CDR3 is CASTLSPGGGGRDTQYF. The CDR3 DNA sequence: TGTGCCAGCACCCTTAGCCCGGGCGGGGGGGGAAGAGATACGCAGTATTTT.

The chain uses TRBV10-3 and TRBJ2-7, with 7 bases matching TRBD2. The V segment lost 0 bases and the J segment 7 bases; nucleotides outside the gene matches: 3. The CDR3 spans 13 residues. Germline CDR1 reads ENHRY; CDR2 reads SYGVKD. CDR3 protein: CAISESSGWEQYF. The CDR3, as DNA: TGTGCCATCAGTGAGTCTAGCGGGTGGGAGCAGTACTTC.

DNA of the CDR3: TGTGCCTGGAGTGTACGGCGCAGGGGGCGCGGAGAGACCCAGTACTTC. Translation gives CAWSVRRRGRGETQYF. The chain has TRBV30 and TRBJ2-5; 8 bases agree with TRBD1. J was trimmed by 4 bases and V by 0 bases; bases with no gene match: 10. Germline CDR1 is GTSNPN and CDR2 is SVGIG (reference sequence). CDR3 length: 16 residues.

Remarks on this clone: The sample holds other DNA sequences that translate to the same CDR3. The chain combines TRBV6-5 with TRBJ1-2; D remains unclear. Germline V lookup: CDR1 MNHEY, CDR2 SVGAGI. The CDR3 contains 12 residues. V was pared by 4 bases and J by 0 bases, with 3 bases between. The CDR3 is CASSSSNYGYTF. The CDR3 DNA is TGTGCCAGCAGTTCTTCTAACTATGGCTACACCTTC.

About this clone: One junction end disagrees with the germline gene, perhaps due to a read error. The DNA of the CDR3 is TGTGCCAGCAGAACCGGGACAGGGGGCAACCAGCCCCAGCATTTT. As protein: CASRTGTGGNQPQHF. The chain couples TRBV27 to TRBJ1-5; 12 positions agree with TRBD1. The germline V gene encodes CDR1 MNHEY and CDR2 SMNVEV (reference sequence). The length of the CDR3 is 15 residues.